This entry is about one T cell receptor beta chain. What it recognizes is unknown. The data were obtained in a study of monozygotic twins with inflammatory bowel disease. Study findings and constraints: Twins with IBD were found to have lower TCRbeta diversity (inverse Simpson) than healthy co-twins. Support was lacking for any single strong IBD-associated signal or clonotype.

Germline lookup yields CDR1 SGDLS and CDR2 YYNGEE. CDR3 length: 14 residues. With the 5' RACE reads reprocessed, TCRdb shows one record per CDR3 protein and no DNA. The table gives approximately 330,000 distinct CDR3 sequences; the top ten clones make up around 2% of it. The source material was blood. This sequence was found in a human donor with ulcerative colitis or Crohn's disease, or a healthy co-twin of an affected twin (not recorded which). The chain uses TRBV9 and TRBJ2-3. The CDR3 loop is CASSEAVSTDTQYF.